This TCR beta chain stems from a study of resident and recirculating memory T cells in vitiligo. Study as a whole: Each patient gave two lesional and two nonlesional epidermal shave biopsies, plus PBMCs. Whole-study results and caveats: Different lesions suggested infiltration by different T cell clones.

This CDR3 is 16 amino acids long. The germline V gene has CDR1 SGHRS and CDR2 YFSETQ. Losses at the gene ends were 4 bases for V and 7 bases for J; bases not matched to a gene: 10. The data were produced by immunoSEQ multiplex PCR, yet TCRdb's version contains in-frame clones alone and is incomplete. The sample lists 65,000 to 80,000 clones, about 92% seen once, with approximately 5.4% in the top ten. Concerning this clone itself: Its antigen is unidentified.

Stability required unchanged lesions during the previous 6 months. No vitiligo treatment was given during the prior three months. The chain carries TRBV5-1 and TRBJ2-3; 12 bases fit TRBD1. The sequence was collected from a male donor with vitiligo. The sample consisted of blood. The CDR3 region is CASSPGQGALGNTQYF. The DNA for the CDR3 is TGCGCCAGCAGCCCGGGACAGGGGGCGTTAGGAAATACGCAGTATTTT.